The 10 T cell receptor beta chains below come from one sample, sequenced in a study of shared clonotypes between healthy human individuals. This table comes from immunoSEQ multiplex PCR, and its TCRdb copy is limited to in-frame clones, with some not included. Altogether some 2.4 million clones are present, approximately 93% being singletons, with the ten largest covering approximately 0.37%. The sample consisted of naive CD4+ T cells from PBMCs. Subset noted: CD45RA+ positively selected. These receptors were collected from a man aged 18 to 30 in good health. Some clones in this sample may be carry-over from other donors' samples.

The V call is TRBV9, the J call TRBJ1-2; possibly TRBD1 for D (6 bases). In germline, CDR1 is SGDLS, CDR2 YYNGEE. V lost 1 base and J 3 bases, leaving 13 bases between the germline ends. This CDR3 contains 15 residues. The CDR3 spells CASSVKGVKDYGYTF. Here the CDR3 DNA reads TGTGCCAGCAGCGTAAAGGGGGTGAAAGACTATGGCTACACCTTC.

The J gene is TRBJ2-3, the V gene TRBV7-3; 11 nucleotides line up with TRBD2. V lost 5 bases, J lost 0 bases, and 1 base stayed unmatched. CDR1 is SGHTA, CDR2 FQGTGA, per germline. CDR3 size: 15 residues. CDR3 DNA sequence: TGTGCCAGCAGCCCTAGCGGGGGGAGCACAGATACGCAGTATTTT. As protein: CASSPSGGSTDTQYF.

Here the CDR3 DNA reads TGCGCCAGCAGCCAAGAAGGAATTCGCTATGGCTACACCTTC. Its translation: CASSQEGIRYGYTF. The genes are TRBV4-1 and TRBJ1-2; D ambiguous. Germline V CDR1 and CDR2: MGHRA, YSYEKL. The CDR3 runs to 14 residues. V was clipped by 0 bases and J by 4 bases, with 9 bases between them.

This rearrangement joins TRBV6-1 to TRBJ1-1; D remains unclear. The germline V gene has CDR1 MNHNS and CDR2 SASEGT. Between the trimmed V and J ends, which lost 0 bases and 5 bases, there was a span of 10 bases. The CDR3 length is 14 residues. CDR3 bases: TGTGCCAGCAGTGAAGCTATAGGGAGAACTGAAGCTTTCTTT. Translation: CASSEAIGRTEAFF.

This chain uses TRBV4-1 with TRBJ2-5, with D perhaps matching TRBD1 or TRBD2 (6 bases each). This CDR3 has 15 amino acids. Trimming took off 3 bases at V and 6 bases at J, with 17 bases between the two ends. The germline V gene encodes CDR1 MGHRA and CDR2 YSYEKL. CDR3 DNA sequence: TGCGCCAGCAGCCAGGCTGCGGTAGGGGGGAAGACCCAGTACTTC. It codes for CASSQAAVGGKTQYF.

This clone appeared a single time. The J gene is TRBJ1-1, the V gene TRBV6-5, with 7 bases identical to TRBD1. Germline CDR1 MNHEY, CDR2 SVGAGI. The CDR3 loop spans 14 amino acids. Losses at the gene ends were 7 bases for V and 2 bases for J; bases not matched to a gene: 7. CDR3 nucleotide sequence: TGTGCCAGCACCCGTAAGGGGGCCAACACTGAAGCTTTCTTT. As protein: CASTRKGANTEAFF.

This chain links TRBV29-1 with TRBJ2-1, with D tentatively TRBD2 (5 bases). Germline V gene data show CDR1 as SQVTM and CDR2 as ANQGSEA. Between the trimmed V and J ends, which lost 7 bases and 6 bases, there was a span of 22 bases. The CDR3 loop spans 15 amino acids. The chain's CDR3 is CSAVFSDWRFNEQFF. Written as DNA, the CDR3 is TGCAGCGCTGTATTTTCGGACTGGCGATTCAATGAGCAGTTCTTC.

The chain employs TRBV28 and TRBJ2-1; 9 positions agree with TRBD1. From germline, CDR1 is MDHEN and CDR2 SYDVKM. The CDR3 has 15 residues. The ends lost 6 bases at V and 12 bases at J; junction bases unmatched: 15. The chain's CDR3 is CASSTTGGFVFAQFF. In DNA form, the CDR3 reads TGTGCCAGCAGCACGACAGGGGGATTCGTGTTTGCGCAGTTCTTC. The complete variable domain, with remaining parts taken from reference TRBV28 and TRBJ2-1, reads DVKVTQSSRYLVKRTGEKVFLECVQDMDHENMFWYRQDPGLGLRLIYFSYDVKMKEKGDIPEGYSVSREKKERFSLILESASTNQTSMYLCASSTTGGFVFAQFFGPGTRLTVL.

J is TRBJ2-7 and V is TRBV10-1; 7 positions match TRBD1. Germline lookup yields CDR1 WNHNN and CDR2 SYGVQD (reference sequence). The CDR3 sequence is 14 residues long. The V gene end was trimmed by 0 bases and the J gene end by 4 bases; junction bases not matched to a gene: 3. In nucleotides, the CDR3 is TGCGCCAGCAGTGAGTCGTGGACAGGTTACGAGCAGTACTTC. This sequence encodes CASSESWTGYEQYF.

This chain connects TRBV28 to TRBJ1-5, with a possible D match to TRBD1 (6 bases). CDR1 and CDR2 from the germline V gene are MDHEN and SYDVKM. This CDR3 has 15 amino acids. The V and J ends lost 6 bases and 5 bases respectively, with 17 bases between them. In DNA form, the CDR3 reads TGTGCCAGCAGCCCTGGGGGGCGGGAAGATCAGCCCCAGCATTTT. This encodes CASSPGGREDQPQHF.